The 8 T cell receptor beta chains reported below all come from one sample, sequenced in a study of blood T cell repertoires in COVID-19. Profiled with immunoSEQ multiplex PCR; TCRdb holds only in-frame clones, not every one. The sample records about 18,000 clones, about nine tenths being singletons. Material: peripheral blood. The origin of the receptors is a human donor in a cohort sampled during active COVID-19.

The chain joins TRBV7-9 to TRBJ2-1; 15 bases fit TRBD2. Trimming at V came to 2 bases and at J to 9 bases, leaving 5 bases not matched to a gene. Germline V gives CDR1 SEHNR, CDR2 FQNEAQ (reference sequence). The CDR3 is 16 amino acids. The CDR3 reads CASSLQGLAGGVEQFF. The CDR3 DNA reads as TGTGCCAGCAGCTTACAAGGACTAGCGGGAGGGGTTGAGCAGTTCTTC.

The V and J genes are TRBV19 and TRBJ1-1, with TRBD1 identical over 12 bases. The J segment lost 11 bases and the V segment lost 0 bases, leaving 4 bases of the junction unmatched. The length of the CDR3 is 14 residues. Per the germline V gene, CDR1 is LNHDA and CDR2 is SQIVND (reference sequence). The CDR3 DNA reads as TGTGCCAGTAGTATAGACGGGACAGGGGGCCCTGCTTTCTTT. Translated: CASSIDGTGGPAFF.

CDR3 nucleotides: TGTGCCACCAGCAGAGGGAGCCAAGAGACCCAGTACTTC. Its protein product is CATSRGSQETQYF. The genes are TRBV15 and TRBJ2-5; D not resolved. The CDR3 has 13 amino acids. Germline values: CDR1 LNHNV, CDR2 YYDKDF (reference sequence). V lost 1 base and J lost 1, with 4 bases in between.

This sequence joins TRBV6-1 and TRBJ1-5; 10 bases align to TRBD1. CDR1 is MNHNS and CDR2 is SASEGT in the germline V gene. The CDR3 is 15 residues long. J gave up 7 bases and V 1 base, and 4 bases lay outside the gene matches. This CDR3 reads CASSEGTGGHQPQHF. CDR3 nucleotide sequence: TGTGCCAGCAGTGAAGGGACAGGGGGGCACCAGCCCCAGCATTTT.

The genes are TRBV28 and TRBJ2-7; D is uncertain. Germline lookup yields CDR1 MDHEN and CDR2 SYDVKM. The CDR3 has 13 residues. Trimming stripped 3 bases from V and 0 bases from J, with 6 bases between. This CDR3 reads CASSLGSSYEQYF. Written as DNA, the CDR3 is TGTGCCAGCAGTTTGGGCAGCTCCTACGAGCAGTACTTC.

CDR3 DNA sequence: TGTGCCAGCAGCCGGGACACCTCAAGACTGTTTTTT. Its protein is CASSRDTSRLFF. This chain joins TRBV5-5 and TRBJ1-4, with D perhaps matching TRBD1 (6 bases). Germline V gene sequence: CDR1 SGHKS, CDR2 YYEKEE (reference sequence). Trimming left V 4 bases short and J 13 bases short, with 14 bases between. This CDR3 is 12 amino acids long.

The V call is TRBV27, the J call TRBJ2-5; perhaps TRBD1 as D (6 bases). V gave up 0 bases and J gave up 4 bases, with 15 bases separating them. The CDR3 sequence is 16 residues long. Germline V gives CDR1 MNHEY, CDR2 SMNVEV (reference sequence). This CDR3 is CASSLSSLQGGETQYF. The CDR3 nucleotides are TGTGCCAGCAGTTTATCGTCCCTACAGGGTGGAGAGACCCAGTACTTC.

The CDR3 is CASSQAAGTEAFF. The DNA for the CDR3 is TGTGCCAGCAGCCAAGCTGCAGGCACTGAAGCTTTCTTT. The gene calls are TRBV3-1 (or the pseudogene TRBV3-2) and TRBJ1-1; unclear D gene. Per the germline V gene, CDR1 is LGHDT and CDR2 is YNNKEL (reference sequence). The CDR3 has 13 amino acids. Deletions cut 1 base from V and 4 bases from J, with 7 bases between.